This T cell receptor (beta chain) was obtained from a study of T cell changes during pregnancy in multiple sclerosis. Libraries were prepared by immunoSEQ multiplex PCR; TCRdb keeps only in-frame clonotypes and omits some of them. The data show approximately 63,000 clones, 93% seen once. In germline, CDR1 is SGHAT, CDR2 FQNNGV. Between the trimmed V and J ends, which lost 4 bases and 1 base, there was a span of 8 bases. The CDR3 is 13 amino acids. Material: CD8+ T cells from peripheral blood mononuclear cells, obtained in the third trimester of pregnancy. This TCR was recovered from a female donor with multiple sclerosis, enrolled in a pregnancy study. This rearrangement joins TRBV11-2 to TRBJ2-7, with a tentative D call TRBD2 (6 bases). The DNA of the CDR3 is TGTGCCAGCAGCTCGGGACTGTCCTACGAGCAGTACTTC. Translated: CASSSGLSYEQYF.